This entry lists 13 T cell receptor beta chains sequenced from one sample in a study of beta chain features in type 1 diabetes. Study-level findings and limits: Within each of all four CD4+ subsets, Type 1 diabetes patients had TCRB CDR3s that were moderately but significantly shorter.

What was sequenced were expressed TCRB transcripts, since all of the isolated RNA had been reverse transcribed. TCRdb's table, derived via immunoSEQ multiplex PCR, lists solely in-frame clones and lacks some. This sample has 600,000 or so clones, with around an eighth found just once. For these TCRs, the target antigens are not known. The sequencing sample was made of naive CD4+ T cells from blood. The source of these receptors is a man younger than 35 with type 1 diabetes.

This clone was counted a few times. The V gene is TRBV5-1, the J gene TRBJ1-4; D may be TRBD1 (6 bases). The CDR3 covers 15 residues. Per the germline V gene, CDR1 is SGHRS and CDR2 is YFSETQ. The germline V and J ends were trimmed by 3 bases and 4 bases, with 13 bases remaining between them. As DNA, the CDR3 is TGCGCCAGCAGCTCCCAGGGGACAAGTAATGAAAAACTGTTTTTT. Amino acid sequence: CASSSQGTSNEKLFF.

This chain links TRBV5-1 with TRBJ2-1; 9 positions agree with TRBD2. V lost 0 bases, J lost 2 bases, and 6 bases stayed unmatched. CDR1 and CDR2 from the germline V gene are SGHRS and YFSETQ. The CDR3 sequence is 17 residues long. The CDR3 DNA is TGCGCCAGCAGCTTGGGGGCTAGCGGGATTACCTACAATGAGCAGTTCTTC. It encodes CASSLGASGITYNEQFF. Drawing the rest from reference TRBV5-1 and TRBJ2-1, the complete variable domain is KAGVTQTPRYLIKTRGQQVTLSCSPISGHRSVSWYQQTPGQGLQFLFEYFSETQRNKGNFPGRFSGRQFSNSRSEMNVSTLELGDSALYLCASSLGASGITYNEQFFGPGTRLTVL.

CDR3 loop: CASSILGPRTDTQYF. CDR3 nucleotides: TGTGCCAGTAGTATACTGGGTCCACGCACAGATACGCAGTATTTT. The chain uses TRBV19 and TRBJ2-3; D gene uncertain. Trimming left V 2 bases short and J 1 base short, with 10 bases between. This CDR3 is 15 amino acids long. Looked up from germline, CDR1 is LNHDA and CDR2 is SQIVND (reference sequence).

CDR3: CAWRWGGTDTQYF. For the CDR3, the DNA is TGTGCCTGGAGGTGGGGGGGCACAGATACGCAGTATTTT. The rearrangement uses TRBV30 and TRBJ2-3; a weak D match, TRBD2 (6 bases). V gave up 3 bases and J gave up 1 base, with 8 bases separating them. Germline assignment: CDR1 GTSNPN and CDR2 SVGIG (reference sequence). The CDR3 is 13 residues long.

J is TRBJ2-1 and V is TRBV11-2; a weak D match, TRBD1 (6 bases). Germline lookup yields CDR1 SGHAT and CDR2 FQNNGV. The V end lost 8 bases, the J end lost 2 bases, and 16 bases lay between the germline ends. CDR3 length: 15 amino acids. As DNA, the CDR3 is TGTGCCAGCGGGGCGGACAGCCTCGCCTACAATGAGCAGTTCTTC. Residues: CASGADSLAYNEQFF.

This clone was counted a few times. V usage is TRBV29-1 and J usage is TRBJ1-5, with D possibly TRBD1 on 5 matching bases. CDR1 and CDR2 from the germline V gene are SQVTM and ANQGSEA. With 7 bases removed from V and 3 bases from J, the gap between germline ends came to 13 bases. This CDR3 is 13 amino acids long. As DNA, the CDR3 is TGCAGCGCGGGGCAGGACTTCAATCAGCCCCAGCATTTT. This sequence encodes CSAGQDFNQPQHF. The full variable domain, its missing parts supplied by reference TRBV29-1 and TRBJ1-5, is SAVISQKPSRDICQRGTSLTIQCQVDSQVTMMFWYRQQPGQSLTLIATANQGSEATYESGFVIDKFPISRPNLTFSTLTVSNMSPEDSSIYLCSAGQDFNQPQHFGDGTRLSIL.

This clone was detected a few times. The chain employs TRBV5-1 and TRBJ2-1, with 9 positions matching TRBD2. The CDR3 is 15 residues long. V gave up 1 base and J gave up 7 bases; unmatched junction bases: 6. Germline values: CDR1 SGHRS, CDR2 YFSETQ. In nucleotides, the CDR3 is TGCGCCAGCAGCTTGAAAGCGGGAGGTCAAAATGAGCAGTTCTTC. Encoded protein: CASSLKAGGQNEQFF.

The gene calls are TRBV10-3 and TRBJ2-1, with 14 bases fitting TRBD2. The ends lost 6 bases at V and 4 bases at J; junction bases unmatched: 5. Germline CDR1 and CDR2: ENHRY and SYGVKD. This CDR3 region has 16 residues. CDR3 sequence reads: CAISPWTSGRYNEQFF. The CDR3 region has the DNA TGTGCCATCAGCCCCTGGACTAGCGGGAGGTACAATGAGCAGTTCTTC.

This clone has a handful of counts. This chain uses TRBV7-2 with TRBJ2-2, with 9 bases that match TRBD1. The junction had 4 bases not matched to a gene; V was cut back by 5 bases and J by 6 bases. The CDR3 extends over 14 amino acids. Germline CDR1 SGHTA, CDR2 FQGNSA. The CDR3 protein is CASSPRTGAGELFF. Written as DNA, the CDR3 is TGTGCCAGCAGCCCCCGGACAGGGGCCGGGGAGCTGTTTTTT.

This clone appeared a few times. This rearrangement joins TRBV28 to TRBJ2-7; no clear D. The CDR3 consists of 13 residues. The V and J ends lost 2 bases and 2 bases respectively, with 7 bases between them. Germline V gene sequence: CDR1 MDHEN, CDR2 SYDVKM. The CDR3 here is CASSLPAPYEQYF. The DNA for the CDR3 is TGTGCCAGCAGTTTACCGGCACCCTACGAGCAGTACTTC.

This chain uses TRBV14 with TRBJ2-7; 11 nucleotides agree with TRBD1. J gave up 9 bases and V 2 bases, and 6 bases lay outside the gene matches. Germline V gene sequence: CDR1 SGHDN, CDR2 FVKESK. The CDR3 is 14 residues long. DNA of the CDR3: TGTGCCAGCAGCCAAATCGGACAGGGGGCTGTGCAGTACTTC. This translates into CASSQIGQGAVQYF. Looking up the rest from reference TRBV14 and TRBJ2-7 gives the full variable domain: EAGVTQFPSHSVIEKGQTVTLRCDPISGHDNLYWYRRVMGKEIKFLLHFVKESKQDESGMPNNRFLAERTGGTYSTLKVQPAELEDSGVYFCASSQIGQGAVQYFGPGTRLTVT.

V is TRBV25-1 and J is TRBJ2-2; TRBD1 matches 7 bases. CDR1 MGHDK and CDR2 SYGVNS come from the germline V gene. The CDR3 is 16 amino acids. The V segment lost 3 bases and the J segment 2 bases; nucleotides outside the gene matches: 6. In DNA form, the CDR3 reads TGTGCCAGCAGTGACCTGACAGGGCAAAACACCGGGGAGCTGTTTTTT. Protein sequence: CASSDLTGQNTGELFF. The variable domain in full, completed from reference TRBV25-1 and TRBJ2-2, reads EADIYQTPRYLVIGTGKKITLECSQTMGHDKMYWYQQDPGMELHLIHYSYGVNSTEKGDLSSESTVSRIRTEHFPLTLESARPSHTSQYLCASSDLTGQNTGELFFGEGSRLTVL.

The chain uses TRBV7-3 and TRBJ2-1, with 10 positions matching TRBD1. Germline-derived CDR1 and CDR2 are SGHTA and FQGTGA. This CDR3 contains 15 residues. Trimming cost V 2 bases and J 5 bases; bases outside gene matches: 3. The CDR3 loop is CASSLGQGEHNEQFF. CDR3 sequence (DNA): TGTGCCAGCAGCTTAGGACAGGGGGAGCACAATGAGCAGTTCTTC.